The subject of this entry is one T cell receptor beta chain. A multiplex PCR was run with 60 Vbeta primers and 13 Jbeta primers. TCRdb's table, derived via immunoSEQ multiplex PCR, lists solely in-frame clones and lacks some. The sample carries 130,000 or so clones, around four fifths recorded once. This sample is drawn from a study of cytomegalovirus exposure and HLA in healthy donors. Germline trimming cut 1 base from V and 2 bases from J; bases unmatched to any gene: 9. The CDR3 runs to 17 residues. The germline V gene encodes CDR1 LNHNV and CDR2 YYDKDF (reference sequence). Sequenced input: PBMCs. The chain uses TRBV15 and TRBJ2-7, with TRBD2 identical over 9 bases. The sequence was collected from a woman aged 40 to 55 in good health and CMV-seronegative. The chain's CDR3 is CATSRVGPGLATYEQYF. In nucleotides, the CDR3 is TGTGCCACCAGCAGAGTCGGACCGGGACTAGCAACCTACGAGCAGTACTTC.